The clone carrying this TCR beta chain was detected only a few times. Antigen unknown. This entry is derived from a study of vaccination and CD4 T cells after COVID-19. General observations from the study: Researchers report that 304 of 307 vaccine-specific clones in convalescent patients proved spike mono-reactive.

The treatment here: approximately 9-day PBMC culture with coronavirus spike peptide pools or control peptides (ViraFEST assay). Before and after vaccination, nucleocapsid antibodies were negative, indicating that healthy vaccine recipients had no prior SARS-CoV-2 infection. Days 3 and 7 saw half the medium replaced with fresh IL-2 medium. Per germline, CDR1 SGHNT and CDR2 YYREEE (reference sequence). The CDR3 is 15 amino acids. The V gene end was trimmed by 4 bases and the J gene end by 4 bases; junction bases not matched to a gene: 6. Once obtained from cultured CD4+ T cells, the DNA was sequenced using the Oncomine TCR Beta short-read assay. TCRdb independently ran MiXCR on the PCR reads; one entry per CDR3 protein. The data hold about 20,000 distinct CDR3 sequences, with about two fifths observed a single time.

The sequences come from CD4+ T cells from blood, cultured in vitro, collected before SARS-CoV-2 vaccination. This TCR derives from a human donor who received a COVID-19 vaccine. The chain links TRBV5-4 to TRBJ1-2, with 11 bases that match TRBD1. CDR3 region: CASSAPGQGGYGYTF. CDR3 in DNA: TGTGCCAGCAGCGCGCCGGGACAGGGGGGCTATGGCTACACCTTC.